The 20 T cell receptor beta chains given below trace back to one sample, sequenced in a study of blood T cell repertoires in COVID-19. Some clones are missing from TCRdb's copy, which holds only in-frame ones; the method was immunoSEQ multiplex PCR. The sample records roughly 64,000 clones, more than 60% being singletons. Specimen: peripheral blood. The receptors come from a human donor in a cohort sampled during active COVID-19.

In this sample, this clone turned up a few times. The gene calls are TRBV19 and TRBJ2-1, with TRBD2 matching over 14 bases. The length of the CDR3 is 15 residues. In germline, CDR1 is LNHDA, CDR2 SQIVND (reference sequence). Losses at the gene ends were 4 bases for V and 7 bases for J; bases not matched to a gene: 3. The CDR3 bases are TGTGCCAGTAGTACGGGACTAGCGGGGGTGAATGAGCAGTTCTTC. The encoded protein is CASSTGLAGVNEQFF.

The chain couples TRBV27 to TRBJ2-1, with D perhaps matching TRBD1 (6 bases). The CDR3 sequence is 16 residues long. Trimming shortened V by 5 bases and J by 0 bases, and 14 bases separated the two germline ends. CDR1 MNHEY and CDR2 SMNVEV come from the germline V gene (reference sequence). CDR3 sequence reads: CASSRTGFGSYNEQFF. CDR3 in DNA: TGTGCCAGCAGTCGAACAGGGTTTGGCTCCTACAATGAGCAGTTCTTC.

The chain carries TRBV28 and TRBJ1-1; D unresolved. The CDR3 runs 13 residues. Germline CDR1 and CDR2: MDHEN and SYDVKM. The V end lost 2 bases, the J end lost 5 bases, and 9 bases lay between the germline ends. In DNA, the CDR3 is TGTGCCAGCAGTTTACCGGGAGAAACTGAAGCTTTCTTT. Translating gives CASSLPGETEAFF.

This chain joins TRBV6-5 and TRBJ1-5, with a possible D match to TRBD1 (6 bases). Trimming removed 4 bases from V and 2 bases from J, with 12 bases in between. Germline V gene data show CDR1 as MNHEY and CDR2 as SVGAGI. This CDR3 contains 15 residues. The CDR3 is CASSLQGLGNQPQHF. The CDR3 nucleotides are TGTGCCAGCAGTTTACAGGGCCTCGGCAATCAGCCCCAGCATTTT.

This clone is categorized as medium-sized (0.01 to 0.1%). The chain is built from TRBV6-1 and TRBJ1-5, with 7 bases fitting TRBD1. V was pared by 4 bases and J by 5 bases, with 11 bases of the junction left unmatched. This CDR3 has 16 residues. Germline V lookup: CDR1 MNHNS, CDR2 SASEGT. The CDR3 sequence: CASSVRQGGGDQPQHF. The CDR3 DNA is TGTGCCAGCAGTGTGCGACAGGGAGGTGGGGATCAGCCCCAGCATTTT.

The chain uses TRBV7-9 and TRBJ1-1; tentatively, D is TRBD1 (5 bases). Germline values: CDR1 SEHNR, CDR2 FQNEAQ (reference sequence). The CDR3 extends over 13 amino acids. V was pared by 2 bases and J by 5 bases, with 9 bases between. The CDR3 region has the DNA TGTGCCAGCAGCTTATTGGGGGGGACTGAAGCTTTCTTT. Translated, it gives CASSLLGGTEAFF.

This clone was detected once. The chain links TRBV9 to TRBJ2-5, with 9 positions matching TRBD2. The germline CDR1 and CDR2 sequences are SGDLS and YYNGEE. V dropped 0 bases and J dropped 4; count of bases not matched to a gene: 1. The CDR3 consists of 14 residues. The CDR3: CASSVGGGVETQYF. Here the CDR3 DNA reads TGTGCCAGCAGCGTAGGCGGGGGGGTAGAGACCCAGTACTTC.

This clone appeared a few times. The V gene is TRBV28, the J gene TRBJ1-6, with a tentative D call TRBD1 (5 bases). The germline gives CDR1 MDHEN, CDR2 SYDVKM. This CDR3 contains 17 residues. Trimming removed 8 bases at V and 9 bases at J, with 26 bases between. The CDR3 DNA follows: TGTGCCAGCCGACTTATGGGACTGGGGAGTAGGGGTTCACCCCTCCACTTT. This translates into CASRLMGLGSRGSPLHF.

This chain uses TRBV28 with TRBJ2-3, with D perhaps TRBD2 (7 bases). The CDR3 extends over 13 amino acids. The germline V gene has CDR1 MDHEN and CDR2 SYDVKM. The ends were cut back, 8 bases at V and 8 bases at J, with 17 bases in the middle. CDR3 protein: CASRGAPKPTQYF. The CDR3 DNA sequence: TGTGCCAGCCGGGGGGCCCCGAAGCCTACGCAGTATTTT.

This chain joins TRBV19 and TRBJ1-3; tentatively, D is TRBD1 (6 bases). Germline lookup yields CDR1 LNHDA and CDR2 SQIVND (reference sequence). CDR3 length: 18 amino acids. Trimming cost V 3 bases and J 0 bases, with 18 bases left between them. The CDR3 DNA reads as TGTGCCAGTAGTATCAGGTCGGCAGGGGCCAGCTCTGGAAACACCATATATTTT. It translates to CASSIRSAGASSGNTIYF.

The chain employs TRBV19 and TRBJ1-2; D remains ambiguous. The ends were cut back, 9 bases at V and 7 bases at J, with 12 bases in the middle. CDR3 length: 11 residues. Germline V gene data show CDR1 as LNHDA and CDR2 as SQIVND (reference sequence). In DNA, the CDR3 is TGTGCCAGCCGAGGGTACCCTGGCTACACCTTC. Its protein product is CASRGYPGYTF.

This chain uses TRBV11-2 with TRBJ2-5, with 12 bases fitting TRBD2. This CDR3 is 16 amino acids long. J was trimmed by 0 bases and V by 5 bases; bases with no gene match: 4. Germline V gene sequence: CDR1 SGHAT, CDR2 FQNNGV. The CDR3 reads CASSLGTSGYQETQYF. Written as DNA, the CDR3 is TGTGCCAGCAGCCTGGGGACTAGCGGGTACCAAGAGACCCAGTACTTC. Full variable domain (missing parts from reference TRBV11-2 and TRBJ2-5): EAGVAQSPRYKIIEKRQSVAFWCNPISGHATLYWYQQILGQGPKLLIQFQNNGVVDDSQLPKDRFSAERLKGVDSTLKIQPAKLEDSAVYLCASSLGTSGYQETQYFGPGTRLLVL.

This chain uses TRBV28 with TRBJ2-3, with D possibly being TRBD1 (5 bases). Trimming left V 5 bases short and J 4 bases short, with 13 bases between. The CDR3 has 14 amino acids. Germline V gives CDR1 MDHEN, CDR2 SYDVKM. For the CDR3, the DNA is TGTGCCAGCAGTGGGGCCTTAGTGGCAGATACGCAGTATTTT. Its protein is CASSGALVADTQYF.

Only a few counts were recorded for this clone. The CDR3 DNA is TGCAGTGCTAGTTTTAACACCTACGAGCAGTACTTC. This gives the protein CSASFNTYEQYF. The genes are TRBV20-1 and TRBJ2-7; D not certain. Germline CDR1 and CDR2: DFQATT and SNEGSKA (reference sequence). The CDR3 runs 12 residues. The V end lost 3 bases, the J end lost 2 bases, and 8 bases lay between the germline ends.

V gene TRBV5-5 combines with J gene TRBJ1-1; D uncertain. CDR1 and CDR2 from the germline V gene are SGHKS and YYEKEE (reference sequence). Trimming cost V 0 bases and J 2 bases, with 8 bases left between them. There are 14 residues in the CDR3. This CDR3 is CASSLATDNTEAFF. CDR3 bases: TGTGCCAGCAGCTTGGCAACAGACAACACTGAAGCTTTCTTT.

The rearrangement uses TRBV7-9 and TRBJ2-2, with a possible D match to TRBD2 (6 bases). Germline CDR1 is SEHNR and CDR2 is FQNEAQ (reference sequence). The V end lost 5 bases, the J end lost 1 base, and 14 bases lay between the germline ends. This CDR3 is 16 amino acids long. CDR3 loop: CASSPGAGLNTGELFF. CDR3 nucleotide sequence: TGTGCCAGCAGCCCCGGGGCGGGACTGAACACCGGGGAGCTGTTTTTT.

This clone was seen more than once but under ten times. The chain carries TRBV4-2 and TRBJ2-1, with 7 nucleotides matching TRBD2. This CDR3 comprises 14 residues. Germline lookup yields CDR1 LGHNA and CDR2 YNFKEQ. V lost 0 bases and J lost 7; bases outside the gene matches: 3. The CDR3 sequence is CASSQDGTTNEQFF. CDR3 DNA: TGTGCCAGCAGCCAAGATGGGACTACTAATGAGCAGTTCTTC.

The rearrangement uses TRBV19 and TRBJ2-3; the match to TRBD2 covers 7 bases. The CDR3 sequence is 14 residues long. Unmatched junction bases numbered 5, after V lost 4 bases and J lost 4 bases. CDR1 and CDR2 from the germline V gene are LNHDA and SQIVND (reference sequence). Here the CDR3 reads CASSTGLSPDTQYF. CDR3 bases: TGTGCCAGTAGTACGGGACTAAGCCCAGATACGCAGTATTTT.

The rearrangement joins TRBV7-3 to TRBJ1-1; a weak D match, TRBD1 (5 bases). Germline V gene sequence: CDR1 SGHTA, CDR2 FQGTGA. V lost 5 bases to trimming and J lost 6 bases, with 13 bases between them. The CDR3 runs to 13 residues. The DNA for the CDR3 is TGTGCCAGCAGCCCGGTCCCGGGGGCTGAAGCTTTCTTT. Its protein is CASSPVPGAEAFF.

The CDR3 reads CASRVGQGLIQETQYF. CDR3 coding DNA: TGCGCCAGCAGAGTTGGGCAGGGCCTTATTCAAGAGACCCAGTACTTC. The V gene is TRBV5-1, the J gene TRBJ2-5; D is perhaps TRBD1 (5 bases). The CDR3 runs to 16 residues. Per the germline V gene, CDR1 is SGHRS and CDR2 is YFSETQ. V lost 5 bases to trimming and J lost 2 bases, with 19 bases between them.